This entry features one T cell receptor beta chain sequence. Germline V gene sequence: CDR1 LGHNA, CDR2 YNFKEQ. The CDR3 covers 18 residues. V lost 4 bases to trimming and J lost 4 bases; unmatched junction nucleotides: 8. This sample stems from a study of T cell changes during pregnancy in multiple sclerosis. The table came from immunoSEQ multiplex PCR; TCRdb's copy has only in-frame clones and leaves some out. The table includes approximately 130,000 clones, about 96% detected once. The TCR originated in a female donor with multiple sclerosis, enrolled in a pregnancy study. Sequences were derived from peripheral blood, sampled after pregnancy. The genes are TRBV4-2 and TRBJ2-3; 16 bases fit TRBD2. Written as DNA, the CDR3 is TGTGCCAGCAGCCCGGGACTAGCGGGAGGGCCAGGGTCAGATACGCAGTATTTT. It encodes CASSPGLAGGPGSDTQYF.